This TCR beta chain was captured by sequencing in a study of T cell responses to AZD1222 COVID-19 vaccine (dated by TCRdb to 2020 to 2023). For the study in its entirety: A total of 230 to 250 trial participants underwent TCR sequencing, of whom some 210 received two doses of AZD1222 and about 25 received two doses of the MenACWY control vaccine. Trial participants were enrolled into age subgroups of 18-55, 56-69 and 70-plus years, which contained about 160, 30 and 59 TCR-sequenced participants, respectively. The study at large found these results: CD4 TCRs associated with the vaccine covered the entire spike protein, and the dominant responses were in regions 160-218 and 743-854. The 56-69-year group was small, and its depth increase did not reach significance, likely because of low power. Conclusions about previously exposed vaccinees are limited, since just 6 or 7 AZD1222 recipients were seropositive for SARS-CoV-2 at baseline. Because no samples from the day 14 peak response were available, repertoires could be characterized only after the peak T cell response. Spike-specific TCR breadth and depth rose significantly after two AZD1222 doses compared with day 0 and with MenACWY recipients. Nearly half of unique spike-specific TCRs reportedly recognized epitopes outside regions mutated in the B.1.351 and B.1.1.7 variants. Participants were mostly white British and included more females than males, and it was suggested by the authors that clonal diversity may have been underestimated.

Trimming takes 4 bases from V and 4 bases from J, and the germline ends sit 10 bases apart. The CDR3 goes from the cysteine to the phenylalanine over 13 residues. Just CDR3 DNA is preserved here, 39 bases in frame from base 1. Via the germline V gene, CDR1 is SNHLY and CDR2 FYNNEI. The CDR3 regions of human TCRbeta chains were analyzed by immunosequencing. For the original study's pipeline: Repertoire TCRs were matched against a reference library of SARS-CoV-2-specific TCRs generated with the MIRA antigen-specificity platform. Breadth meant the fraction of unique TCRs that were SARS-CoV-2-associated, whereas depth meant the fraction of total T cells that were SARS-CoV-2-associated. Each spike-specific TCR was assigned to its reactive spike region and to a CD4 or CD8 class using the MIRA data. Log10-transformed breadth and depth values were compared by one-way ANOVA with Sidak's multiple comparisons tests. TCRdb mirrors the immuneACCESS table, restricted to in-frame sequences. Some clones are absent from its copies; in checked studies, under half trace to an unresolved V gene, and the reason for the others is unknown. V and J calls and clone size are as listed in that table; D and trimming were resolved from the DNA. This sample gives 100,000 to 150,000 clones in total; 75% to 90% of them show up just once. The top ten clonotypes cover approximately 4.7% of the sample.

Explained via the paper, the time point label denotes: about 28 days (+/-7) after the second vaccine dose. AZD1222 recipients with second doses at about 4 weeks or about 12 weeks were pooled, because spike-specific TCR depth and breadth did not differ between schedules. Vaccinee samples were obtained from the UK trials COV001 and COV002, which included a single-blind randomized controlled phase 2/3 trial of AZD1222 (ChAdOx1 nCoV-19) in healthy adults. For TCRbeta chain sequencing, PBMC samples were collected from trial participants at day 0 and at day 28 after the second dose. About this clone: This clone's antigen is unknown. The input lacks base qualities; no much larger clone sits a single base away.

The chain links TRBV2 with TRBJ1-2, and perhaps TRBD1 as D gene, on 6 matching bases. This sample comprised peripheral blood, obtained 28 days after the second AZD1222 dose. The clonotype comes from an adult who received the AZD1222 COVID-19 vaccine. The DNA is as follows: TGTGCCAGCAGTGCGGACAGCTTCTATGGCTACACCTTC. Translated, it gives CASSADSFYGYTF.